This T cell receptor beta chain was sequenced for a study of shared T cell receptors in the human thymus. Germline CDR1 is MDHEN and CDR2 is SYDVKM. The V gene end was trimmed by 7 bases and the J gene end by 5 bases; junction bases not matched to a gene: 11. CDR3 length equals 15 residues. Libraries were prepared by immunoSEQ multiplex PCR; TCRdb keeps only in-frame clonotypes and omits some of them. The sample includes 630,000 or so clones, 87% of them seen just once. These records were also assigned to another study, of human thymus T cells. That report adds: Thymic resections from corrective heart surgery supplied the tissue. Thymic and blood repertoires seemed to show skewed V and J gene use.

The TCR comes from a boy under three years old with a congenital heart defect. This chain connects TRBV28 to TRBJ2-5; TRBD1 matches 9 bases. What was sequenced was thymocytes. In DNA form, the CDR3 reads TGTGCCAGCAACCTGGGACAGGGAGGTTATGAGACCCAGTACTTC. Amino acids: CASNLGQGGYETQYF.